This T cell receptor beta chain was retrieved from a study of cytomegalovirus exposure and HLA in healthy donors. In the PCR, 60 Vbeta and 13 Jbeta primers were used. Method: immunoSEQ multiplex PCR; TCRdb's copy keeps in-frame clones and lacks some. Of 84,000 or so clones in the sample, roughly 80% were seen once. The sequence derives from a male donor in good health and CMV-seronegative. Sequencing was performed on PBMCs.

The CDR3 region is CASSTALAGGPYEQYF. The CDR3 region has the DNA TGTGCCAGTAGTACCGCACTAGCGGGAGGGCCCTACGAGCAGTACTTC. The rearrangement links TRBV19 to TRBJ2-7; TRBD2 aligns across 13 bases. This CDR3 is built from 16 residues. Germline assignment: CDR1 LNHDA and CDR2 SQIVND (reference sequence). V gave up 4 bases and J gave up 2 bases; unmatched junction bases: 5.